The clone carrying this T cell receptor beta chain was seen only a few times. The data derive from a study of blood T cell repertoires in COVID-19. Turning to the study itself: Some COVID-19 samples were acute and others convalescent; all came from the United States, Italy and Spain. PBMCs, B-cell-depleted T cells, or T cells were the source of the cDNA or gDNA that made up the material.

In the study's own analysis: For nucleated cells, counts were estimated from reference gene primer amplification. Sequencing was performed with immunoSEQ multiplex PCR; in TCRdb, only in-frame clones are kept and a portion is missing. V and J calls and clone size follow that table, whereas D and trimming were derived from the DNA. This table has approximately 260,000 clones, roughly three quarters appearing once. CDR1 and CDR2 from the germline V gene are SGHAT and FQNNGV. Unmatched junction bases numbered 12, after V lost 7 bases and J lost 8 bases. The CDR3 extends over 14 amino acids. The chain couples TRBV11-2 to TRBJ1-2, with TRBD1 matching 8 bases. The receptor comes from a woman in her 40s with active or convalescent COVID-19. Sequences were obtained from peripheral blood. The CDR3 DNA is TGTGCCAGCACTCCGGACAGGGAATCTTACGGCTACACCTTC. The encoded protein is CASTPDRESYGYTF.